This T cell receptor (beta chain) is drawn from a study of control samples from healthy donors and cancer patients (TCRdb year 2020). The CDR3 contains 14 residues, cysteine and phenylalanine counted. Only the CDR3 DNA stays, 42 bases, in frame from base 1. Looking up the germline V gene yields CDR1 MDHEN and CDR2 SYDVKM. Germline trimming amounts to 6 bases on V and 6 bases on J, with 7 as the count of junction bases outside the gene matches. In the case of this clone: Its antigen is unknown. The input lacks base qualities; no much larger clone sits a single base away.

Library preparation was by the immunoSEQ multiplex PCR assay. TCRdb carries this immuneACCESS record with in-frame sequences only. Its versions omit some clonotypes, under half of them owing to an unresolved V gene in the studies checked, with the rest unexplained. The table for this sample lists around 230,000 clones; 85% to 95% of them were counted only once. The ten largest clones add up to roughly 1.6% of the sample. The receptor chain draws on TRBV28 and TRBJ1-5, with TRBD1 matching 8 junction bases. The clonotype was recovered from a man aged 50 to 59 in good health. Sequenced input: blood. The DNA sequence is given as TGTGCCAGCAGCCCAGGGGGCTTTGGTCAGCCCCAGCATTTT. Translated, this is CASSPGGFGQPQHF.